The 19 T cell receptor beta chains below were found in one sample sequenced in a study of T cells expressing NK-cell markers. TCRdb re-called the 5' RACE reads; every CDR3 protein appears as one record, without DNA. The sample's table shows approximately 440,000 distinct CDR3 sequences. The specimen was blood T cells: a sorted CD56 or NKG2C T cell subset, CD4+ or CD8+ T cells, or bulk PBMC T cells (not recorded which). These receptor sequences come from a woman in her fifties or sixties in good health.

The CDR3 sequence: CASSLAGGPQPQHF. This chain connects TRBV12-3 or TRBV12-4 to TRBJ1-5. This CDR3 contains 14 residues.

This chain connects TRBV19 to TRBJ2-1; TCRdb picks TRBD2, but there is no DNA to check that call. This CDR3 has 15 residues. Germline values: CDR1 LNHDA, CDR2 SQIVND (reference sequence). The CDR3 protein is CASSVSGRTRNEQFF. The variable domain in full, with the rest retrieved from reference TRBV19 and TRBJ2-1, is DGGITQSPKYLFRKEGQNVTLSCEQNLNHDAMYWYRQDPGQGLRLIYYSQIVNDFQKGDIAEGYSVSREKKESFPLTVTSAQKNPTAFYLCASSVSGRTRNEQFFGPGTRLTVL.

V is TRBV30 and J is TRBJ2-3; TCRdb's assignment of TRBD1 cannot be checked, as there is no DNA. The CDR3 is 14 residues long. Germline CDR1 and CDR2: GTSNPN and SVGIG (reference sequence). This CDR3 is CAWSGDRGTDTQYF.

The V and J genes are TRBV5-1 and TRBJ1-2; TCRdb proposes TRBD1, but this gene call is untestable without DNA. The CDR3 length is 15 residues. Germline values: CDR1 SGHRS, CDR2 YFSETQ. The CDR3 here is CASSLGYGTGAGYTF.

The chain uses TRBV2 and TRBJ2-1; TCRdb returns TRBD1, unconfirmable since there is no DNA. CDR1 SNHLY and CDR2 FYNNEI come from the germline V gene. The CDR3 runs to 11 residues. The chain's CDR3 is CASSGTGPPFF.

The chain's CDR3 is CASSLVVGSNQPQHF. V and J are TRBV12-3 or TRBV12-4 and TRBJ1-5. This CDR3 comprises 15 residues.

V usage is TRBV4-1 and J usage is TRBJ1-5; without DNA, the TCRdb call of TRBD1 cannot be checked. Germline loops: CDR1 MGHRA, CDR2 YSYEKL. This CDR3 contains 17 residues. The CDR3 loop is CASSQVGWGPSNQPQHF.

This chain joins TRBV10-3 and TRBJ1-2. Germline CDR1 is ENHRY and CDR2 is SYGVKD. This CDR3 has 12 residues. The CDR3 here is CAISERTGGYTF.

CDR3 region: CAISGQGQGTDTQYF. The chain carries TRBV10-3 and TRBJ2-3; TCRdb returns TRBD1, unconfirmable since there is no DNA. Germline CDR1 reads ENHRY; CDR2 reads SYGVKD. The CDR3 runs to 15 residues.

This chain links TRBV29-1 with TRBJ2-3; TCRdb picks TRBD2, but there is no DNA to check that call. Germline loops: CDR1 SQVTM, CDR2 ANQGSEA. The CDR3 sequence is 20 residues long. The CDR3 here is CSAKKPGLAGITSSTDTQYF.

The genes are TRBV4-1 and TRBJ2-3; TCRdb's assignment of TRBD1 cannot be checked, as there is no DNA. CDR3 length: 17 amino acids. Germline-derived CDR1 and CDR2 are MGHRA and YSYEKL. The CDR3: CASSPTQDRASTDTQYF.

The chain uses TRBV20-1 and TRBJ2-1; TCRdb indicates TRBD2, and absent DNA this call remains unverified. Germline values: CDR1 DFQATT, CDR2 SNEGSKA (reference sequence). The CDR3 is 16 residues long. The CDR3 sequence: CSASAGYSGRSDEQFF.

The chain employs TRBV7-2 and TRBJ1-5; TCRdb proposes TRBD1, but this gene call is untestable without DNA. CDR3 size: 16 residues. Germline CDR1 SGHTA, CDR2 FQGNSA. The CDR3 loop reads CASSLAPGEIAQPQHF.

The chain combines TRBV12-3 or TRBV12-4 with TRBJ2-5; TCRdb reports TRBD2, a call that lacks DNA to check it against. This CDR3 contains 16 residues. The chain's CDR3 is CASSPSSGRSQETQYF.

This chain's CDR3 is CASSFMGTSGRVEQFF. V is TRBV5-1 and J is TRBJ2-1; the D call of TRBD2 rests on TCRdb alone, since no DNA is present to check it. Germline assignment: CDR1 SGHRS and CDR2 YFSETQ. The length of the CDR3 is 16 residues.

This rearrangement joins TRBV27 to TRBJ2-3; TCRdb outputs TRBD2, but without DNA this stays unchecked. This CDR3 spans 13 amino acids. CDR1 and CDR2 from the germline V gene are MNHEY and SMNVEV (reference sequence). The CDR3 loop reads CASISREADTQYF.

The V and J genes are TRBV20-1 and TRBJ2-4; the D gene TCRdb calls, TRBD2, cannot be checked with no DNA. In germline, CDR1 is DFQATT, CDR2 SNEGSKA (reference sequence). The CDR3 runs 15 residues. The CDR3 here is CSASLLARSKNIQYF.

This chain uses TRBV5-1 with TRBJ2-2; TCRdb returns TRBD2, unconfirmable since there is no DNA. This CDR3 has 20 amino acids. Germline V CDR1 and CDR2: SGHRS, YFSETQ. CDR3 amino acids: CASSSVHSGTSGKITGELFF.

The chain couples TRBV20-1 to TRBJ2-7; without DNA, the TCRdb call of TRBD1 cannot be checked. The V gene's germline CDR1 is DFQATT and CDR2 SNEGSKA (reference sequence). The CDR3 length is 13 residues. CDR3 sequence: CSARPAGGNEQYF.